A single sample is the source of the 10 T cell receptor beta chains below, sequenced in a study of blood T cell repertoires in COVID-19. Profiled with immunoSEQ multiplex PCR; TCRdb holds only in-frame clones, not every one. The sample records some 160,000 clones, 76% being singletons. The sample taken for sequencing was peripheral blood. Receptor source: a man in his 60s with acute or convalescent COVID-19.

This rearrangement joins TRBV6-5 to TRBJ1-3; 9 bases match TRBD1. With V trimmed by 0 bases and J by 6 bases, 6 bases remained unmatched. CDR1 and CDR2 (germline): MNHEY, SVGAGI. The length of the CDR3 is 16 residues. CDR3 nucleotides: TGTGCCAGCAGTTACTCGCGGGACAGGGAAGCAAACACCATATATTTT. It yields the protein CASSYSRDREANTIYF.

In this sample, this clone turned up a few times. The chain joins TRBV19 to TRBJ2-5; 7 positions match TRBD1. With V trimmed by 5 bases and J by 5 bases, 11 bases remained unmatched. The CDR3 is 15 amino acids. Germline V CDR1 and CDR2: LNHDA, SQIVND (reference sequence). CDR3 region: CASSVTGANFETQYF. In DNA form, the CDR3 reads TGTGCCAGTAGTGTAACAGGGGCGAACTTTGAGACCCAGTACTTC.

The chain recombines TRBV5-1 with TRBJ1-6, with 8 positions matching TRBD1. J lost 9 bases, V lost 4 bases, and 6 bases had no gene match. CDR3 length: 14 amino acids. The V gene's germline CDR1 is SGHRS and CDR2 YFSETQ. CDR3 DNA sequence: TGCGCCAGCAGCCTGCAGGGGGCGCGTTCACCCCTCCACTTT. This encodes CASSLQGARSPLHF.

The chain carries TRBV30 and TRBJ2-4; 7 nucleotides line up with TRBD1. J was trimmed by 0 bases and V by 1 base; bases with no gene match: 6. Germline loops: CDR1 GTSNPN, CDR2 SVGIG (reference sequence). The CDR3 spans 16 residues. In DNA, the CDR3 is TGTGCCTGGAGTGACTTACAGGGGCGAGCCAAAAACATTCAGTACTTC. Translation gives CAWSDLQGRAKNIQYF.

The table lists this clone with many counts. The chain couples TRBV4-1 to TRBJ2-3; 8 nucleotides match TRBD2. The CDR3 is 15 residues long. Germline V CDR1 and CDR2: MGHRA, YSYEKL. Trimming removed 6 bases from V and 0 bases from J; junction bases left unmatched: 5. The CDR3 nucleotides read TGCGCCAGCAGTGATAGCGGGGCTAGCACAGATACGCAGTATTTT. The encoded protein is CASSDSGASTDTQYF.

The chain links TRBV3-1 (or the pseudogene TRBV3-2) to TRBJ2-5; D is possibly TRBD2 (6 bases). V lost 2 bases, J lost 5 bases, and 21 bases lay in between. CDR1 is LGHDT and CDR2 is YNNKEL in the germline V gene (reference sequence). CDR3 length: 17 residues. In nucleotides, the CDR3 is TGTGCCAGCAGCCAAAGGGCCGGGACTCTCGGTAGGGAGACCCAGTACTTC. This gives the protein CASSQRAGTLGRETQYF.

This clone was counted between two and nine times. J is TRBJ2-7 and V is TRBV7-3; 12 nucleotides line up with TRBD2. The CDR3 runs 16 residues. Germline values: CDR1 SGHTA, CDR2 FQGTGA. The V segment lost 4 bases and the J segment 0 bases; nucleotides outside the gene matches: 4. In nucleotides, the CDR3 is TGTGCCAGCAGCTACCGGACTAGCGGGATCTCCTACGAGCAGTACTTC. Translated: CASSYRTSGISYEQYF. Combining the CDR3 with reference TRBV7-3 and TRBJ2-7 gives the whole variable domain GAGVSQTPSNKVTEKGKYVELRCDPISGHTALYWYRQSLGQGPEFLIYFQGTGAADDSGLPNDRFFAVRPEGSVSTLKIQRTERGDSAVYLCASSYRTSGISYEQYFGPGTRLTVT.

The chain is built from TRBV2 and TRBJ2-5; the match to TRBD1 covers 8 bases. The germline V gene encodes CDR1 SNHLY and CDR2 FYNNEI. V trimming: 8 bases; J trimming: 5 bases; junction bases outside the gene matches: 7. The CDR3 consists of 13 residues. Here the CDR3 reads CASRRGPGETQYF. CDR3 DNA sequence: TGTGCCAGCCGCAGGGGGCCGGGGGAGACCCAGTACTTC. The variable domain in full, completed from reference TRBV2 and TRBJ2-5, reads EPEVTQTPSHQVTQMGQEVILRCVPISNHLYFYWYRQILGQKVEFLVSFYNNEISEKSEIFDDQFSVERPDGSNFTLKIRSTKLEDSAMYFCASRRGPGETQYFGPGTRLLVL.

The table lists this clone with a count of one. The V call is TRBV5-1, the J call TRBJ2-1, with 12 bases fitting TRBD2. Per the germline V gene, CDR1 is SGHRS and CDR2 is YFSETQ. CDR3 length: 15 residues. The ends lost 3 bases at V and 9 bases at J; junction bases unmatched: 7. The DNA for the CDR3 is TGCGCCAGCAGCTCGGCTAGCGGGAGGGCGGGTGAGCAGTTCTTC. Translation gives CASSSASGRAGEQFF.

This chain links TRBV24-1 with TRBJ2-2; maybe TRBD2 (6 bases). The CDR3 covers 15 residues. V was cut by 3 bases and J by 2 bases, with 9 bases left in between. Germline CDR1 and CDR2: KGHDR and SFDVKD. The CDR3 coding sequence is TGTGCCACCAGTGATGGAGGGTTAAACACCGGGGAGCTGTTTTTT. This codes for CATSDGGLNTGELFF.